The clone carrying this T cell receptor (beta chain) is a singleton in its sample. Its antigen remains unidentified. The CDR3 has 13 residues. Deletions cut 0 bases from V and 4 bases from J, with 6 bases between. Germline CDR1 is SEHNR and CDR2 is FQNEAQ (reference sequence). This record comes from a study of T cell responses to AZD1222 COVID-19 vaccine. Profiled with immunoSEQ multiplex PCR; TCRdb holds only in-frame clones, not every one. Among more than 85,000 clones listed, around nine tenths were seen once. The study, taken as a whole, reports: Among AZD1222 vaccinees, only six were seropositive at baseline.

Sequences were derived from peripheral blood, sampled on day 0 of AZD1222 vaccination. This chain joins TRBV7-9 and TRBJ2-5; the D is unclear. The receptor was derived from an adult in good health. For the CDR3, the DNA is TGTGCCAGCAGCTTAGCCCGTACAGAGACCCAGTACTTC. Its protein product is CASSLARTETQYF.